These T cell receptor beta chains were read from a single sample in a study of blood T cell repertoires in COVID-19. Measured with immunoSEQ multiplex PCR; TCRdb has only the in-frame clones, and not every one. The sample shows 200,000 or so clones, 65% to 85% of them seen only once. Sequencing used PBMCs or T cells enriched from blood (not recorded which). These receptors were obtained from a woman aged 40 to 50 with acute COVID-19. Each CDR3 is given with its conserved first and last residue. The D gene is left open where the match is weak. Size tells how often a clone was seen (once, few, many) or the class of an expanded clone, and some rows leave it out.

D gene: TRBD2
clone size: .
V gene: TRBV6-5
J gene: TRBJ2-7
CDR3 DNA: TGTGCCAGCAGTTACCAAACCGGGACTAGAACCTACGAGCAGTACTTC
CDR3 protein: CASSYQTGTRTYEQYF

D gene: .
clone size: .
V gene: TRBV30
J gene: TRBJ1-1
CDR3 DNA: TGTGCCTGGAGTGCAATACAGGGATCCACTGAAGCTTTCTTT
CDR3 protein: CAWSAIQGSTEAFF

D gene: .
clone size: .
V gene: TRBV5-4
J gene: TRBJ1-1
CDR3 DNA: TGTGCCAGCAGCCCCTGGGCCTCCGTGAACACTGAAGCTTTCTTT
CDR3 protein: CASSPWASVNTEAFF

D gene: .
clone size: .
V gene: TRBV6-2/TRBV6-3
J gene: TRBJ1-2
CDR3 DNA: TGTGCCAGCAGTTACTCGTTAGGTCAGGCTTTCGACTATGGCTACACCTTC
CDR3 protein: CASSYSLGQAFDYGYTF

D gene: .
clone size: .
V gene: TRBV5-1
J gene: TRBJ2-2
CDR3 DNA: TGCGCCAGCAGCTTGGTCACTAGCAGCTACACCGGGGAGCTGTTTTTT
CDR3 protein: CASSLVTSSYTGELFF

D gene: .
clone size: .
V gene: TRBV15
J gene: TRBJ1-3
CDR3 DNA: TGTGCCACCAGCAGAGACAGGGGACGCTCTGGAAACACCATATATTTT
CDR3 protein: CATSRDRGRSGNTIYF

D gene: .
clone size: .
V gene: TRBV14
J gene: TRBJ1-1
CDR3 DNA: TGTGCCAGCAGCCATCGGGCCGTCGGGGAGAACACTGAAGCTTTCTTT
CDR3 protein: CASSHRAVGENTEAFF

D gene: TRBD1
clone size: few
V gene: TRBV7-3
J gene: TRBJ1-2
CDR3 DNA: TGTGCCAGCAGCTTAATGGGACAGGGAGATGGCTACACCTTC
CDR3 protein: CASSLMGQGDGYTF

D gene: TRBD1
clone size: .
V gene: TRBV9
J gene: TRBJ2-1
CDR3 DNA: TGTGCCAGCAGCCCCCACCCATCTGAGGGACAGGTATACAATGAGCAGTTCTTC
CDR3 protein: CASSPHPSEGQVYNEQFF

D gene: .
clone size: many
V gene: TRBV20-1
J gene: TRBJ2-6
CDR3 DNA: TGCAGTGCTAGTCCCTCCTCTGGGGCCAACGTCCTGACTTTC
CDR3 protein: CSASPSSGANVLTF

D gene: .
clone size: .
V gene: TRBV19
J gene: TRBJ1-5
CDR3 DNA: TGTGCCAGTAGTAAACAAGGAGGAGGGAATCAGCCCCAGCATTTT
CDR3 protein: CASSKQGGGNQPQHF

D gene: .
clone size: .
V gene: TRBV3-1/TRBV3-2
J gene: TRBJ1-6
CDR3 DNA: TGTGCCAGCAGCCAAGGGCCCTTACAGAATTCACCCCTCCACTTT
CDR3 protein: CASSQGPLQNSPLHF

D gene: .
clone size: .
V gene: TRBV27
J gene: TRBJ2-7
CDR3 DNA: TGTGCCAGCAGTTCCGGGTACGAGCAGTACTTC
CDR3 protein: CASSSGYEQYF

D gene: TRBD2
clone size: .
V gene: TRBV4-1
J gene: TRBJ2-7
CDR3 DNA: TGCGCCAGCAGGTACGGGACTAGCGGAGCCTACGAGCAGTACTTC
CDR3 protein: CASRYGTSGAYEQYF

D gene: .
clone size: .
V gene: TRBV6-5
J gene: TRBJ2-1
CDR3 DNA: TGTGCCAGCAGTTTATGGACAGAATACAATGAGCAGTTCTTC
CDR3 protein: CASSLWTEYNEQFF

D gene: TRBD1
clone size: .
V gene: TRBV10-3
J gene: TRBJ1-5
CDR3 DNA: TGTGCCATCAGTGAGTCCCGACAGGGGGATCAGCCCCAGCATTTT
CDR3 protein: CAISESRQGDQPQHF

D gene: TRBD2
clone size: once
V gene: TRBV7-9
J gene: TRBJ2-1
CDR3 DNA: TGTGCCAGCAGACAGGGACTAGCGGGAGGGCCGGATTACAATGAGCAGTTCTTC
CDR3 protein: CASRQGLAGGPDYNEQFF

D gene: .
clone size: once
V gene: TRBV10-3
J gene: TRBJ1-1
CDR3 DNA: TGTGCCATCAGTGGCTCCAGGGACACTGAAGCTTTCTTT
CDR3 protein: CAISGSRDTEAFF

D gene: .
clone size: .
V gene: TRBV20-1
J gene: TRBJ1-2
CDR3 DNA: TGCAGTGCTAGACAGGGGTCTGGCTACACCTTC
CDR3 protein: CSARQGSGYTF

D gene: TRBD1
clone size: .
V gene: TRBV7-9
J gene: TRBJ2-1
CDR3 DNA: TGTGCCAGCAGGCTTGGGACAGACAATGAGCAGTTCTTC
CDR3 protein: CASRLGTDNEQFF

D gene: TRBD1
clone size: .
V gene: TRBV2
J gene: TRBJ1-5
CDR3 DNA: TGTGCCAGCAACACCCAAGGGGGCTCCCAGCCCCAGCATTTT
CDR3 protein: CASNTQGGSQPQHF

D gene: TRBD2
clone size: .
V gene: TRBV7-6
J gene: TRBJ2-5
CDR3 DNA: TGTGCCAGCAGCTTAGCACTAGCGGGTATTGAGACCCAGTACTTC
CDR3 protein: CASSLALAGIETQYF

D gene: .
clone size: .
V gene: TRBV5-1
J gene: TRBJ1-2
CDR3 DNA: TGCGCCAGCAGCCCCGTAGGGGGTGGCTACACCTTC
CDR3 protein: CASSPVGGGYTF

D gene: TRBD1
clone size: .
V gene: TRBV6-5
J gene: TRBJ1-4
CDR3 DNA: TGTGCCAGCAGAAAAACAGGGGGAAAGGGTGAAAAACTGTTTTTT
CDR3 protein: CASRKTGGKGEKLFF

D gene: .
clone size: .
V gene: TRBV2
J gene: TRBJ1-1
CDR3 DNA: TGTGCCAGCAGTGTGCGGGGTGCTGAAGCTTTCTTT
CDR3 protein: CASSVRGAEAFF

D gene: TRBD2
clone size: .
V gene: TRBV14
J gene: TRBJ2-1
CDR3 DNA: TGTGCCAGCAGCCAAGATACCGCTAGCGGGAGAATACAGTTCTTC
CDR3 protein: CASSQDTASGRIQFF

D gene: TRBD2
clone size: many
V gene: TRBV7-3
J gene: TRBJ2-2
CDR3 DNA: TGTGCCAGCAGCTCCCCCTCCGGGACTAGCCCCTTAAGCGGGGAGCTGTTTTTT
CDR3 protein: CASSSPSGTSPLSGELFF

D gene: .
clone size: .
V gene: TRBV4-2
J gene: TRBJ1-2
CDR3 DNA: TGTGCCAGCAGCCAACAACAGGGAGAAGATGGCTACACCTTC
CDR3 protein: CASSQQQGEDGYTF

D gene: TRBD1
clone size: .
V gene: TRBV4-1
J gene: TRBJ2-3
CDR3 DNA: TGCGCCAGCAGCCAAGATTGGACAGGGGAAGATACGCAGTATTTT
CDR3 protein: CASSQDWTGEDTQYF

D gene: .
clone size: .
V gene: TRBV28
J gene: TRBJ1-2
CDR3 DNA: TGTGCCAGCAGTTCAGGCTATGGCTACACCTTC
CDR3 protein: CASSSGYGYTF

D gene: TRBD1
clone size: .
V gene: TRBV28
J gene: TRBJ1-1
CDR3 DNA: TGTGCCAGCACCCTCCCGTTTGGGGACAGTGTGAACACTGAAGCTTTCTTT
CDR3 protein: CASTLPFGDSVNTEAFF

D gene: .
clone size: .
V gene: TRBV28
J gene: TRBJ1-2
CDR3 DNA: TGTGCCAGCAGTTTGTTAAAGGGACGGGAGTATGGCTACACCTTC
CDR3 protein: CASSLLKGREYGYTF

D gene: .
clone size: .
V gene: TRBV6-1
J gene: TRBJ2-7
CDR3 DNA: TGTGCCAGCAGTGAAGTGAGTACGAGGTCCCACTACGAGCAGTACTTC
CDR3 protein: CASSEVSTRSHYEQYF

D gene: TRBD2
clone size: .
V gene: TRBV19
J gene: TRBJ2-1
CDR3 DNA: TGTGCCAGTAGCCCCGGGACTAGTCTAAATGAGCAGTTCTTC
CDR3 protein: CASSPGTSLNEQFF

D gene: TRBD1
clone size: .
V gene: TRBV6-6
J gene: TRBJ2-7
CDR3 DNA: TGTGCCAGCAGTTATGGACAGGGTCGCTACGAGCAGTACTTC
CDR3 protein: CASSYGQGRYEQYF

D gene: .
clone size: once
V gene: TRBV7-2
J gene: TRBJ1-1
CDR3 DNA: TGTGCCAGCAGCCCAGACGGACAGTTGAACACTGAAGCTTTCTTT
CDR3 protein: CASSPDGQLNTEAFF

D gene: .
clone size: .
V gene: TRBV6-2/TRBV6-3
J gene: TRBJ1-2
CDR3 DNA: TGTGCCAGCAGTACCGGTTATGGCTACACCTTC
CDR3 protein: CASSTGYGYTF

D gene: .
clone size: .
V gene: TRBV10-1
J gene: TRBJ2-7
CDR3 DNA: TGCGCCACCTCCCAAGCGGACTCCTACGAGCAGTACTTC
CDR3 protein: CATSQADSYEQYF

D gene: .
clone size: .
V gene: TRBV9
J gene: TRBJ1-6
CDR3 DNA: TGTGCCAGCAGCGTAGGGCAGGGCAATTCACCCCTCCACTTT
CDR3 protein: CASSVGQGNSPLHF

D gene: TRBD2
clone size: once
V gene: TRBV5-1
J gene: TRBJ2-7
CDR3 DNA: TGCGCCAGCACCTTGAGTAGCGGGGGGTCTTACGAGCAGTACTTC
CDR3 protein: CASTLSSGGSYEQYF

D gene: TRBD2
clone size: .
V gene: TRBV6-1
J gene: TRBJ2-7
CDR3 DNA: TGTGCCAGCAGTGAAAGGTCTAGCGGGAGTTGGAACGAGCAGTACTTC
CDR3 protein: CASSERSSGSWNEQYF